What follows describes a single T cell receptor beta chain. What it binds is unknown. The data originate from a study of breast tumors, draining lymph nodes, adjacent tissues. Study results and caveats: Luminal-like breast cancer showed significantly greater tumor-nontumor repertoire similarity than basal-like breast cancer did. Tumor T cell lymph node origin was a supported hypothesis, not proven. Compared with lymph nodes, tumors were less diverse; compared with nontumor tissue, more.

MiXCR was run by TCRdb on the multiplex PCR reads, yielding one entry per CDR3 protein. The table has fewer than 150,000 distinct CDR3 sequences, over 20% seen once; the top ten hold around 2.2%. Axillary draining lymph nodes of breast cancer patients supplied the node samples. Germline V gene data show CDR1 as SGHTA and CDR2 as FQGNSA. The CDR3 has 15 residues. V was trimmed by 5 bases and J by 2 bases, leaving 16 bases between them. This rearrangement joins TRBV7-2 to TRBJ2-7; tentatively, D is TRBD2 (7 bases). This sequence originates from a female donor with breast cancer. Some clones in this sample may be carry-over from other donors' samples. Input material: axillary lymph node tissue. The CDR3 DNA is TGTGCCAGCAGCCCGACTGGCGGGGGCCCCTACGAGCAGTACTTC. Translating it yields CASSPTGGGPYEQYF.